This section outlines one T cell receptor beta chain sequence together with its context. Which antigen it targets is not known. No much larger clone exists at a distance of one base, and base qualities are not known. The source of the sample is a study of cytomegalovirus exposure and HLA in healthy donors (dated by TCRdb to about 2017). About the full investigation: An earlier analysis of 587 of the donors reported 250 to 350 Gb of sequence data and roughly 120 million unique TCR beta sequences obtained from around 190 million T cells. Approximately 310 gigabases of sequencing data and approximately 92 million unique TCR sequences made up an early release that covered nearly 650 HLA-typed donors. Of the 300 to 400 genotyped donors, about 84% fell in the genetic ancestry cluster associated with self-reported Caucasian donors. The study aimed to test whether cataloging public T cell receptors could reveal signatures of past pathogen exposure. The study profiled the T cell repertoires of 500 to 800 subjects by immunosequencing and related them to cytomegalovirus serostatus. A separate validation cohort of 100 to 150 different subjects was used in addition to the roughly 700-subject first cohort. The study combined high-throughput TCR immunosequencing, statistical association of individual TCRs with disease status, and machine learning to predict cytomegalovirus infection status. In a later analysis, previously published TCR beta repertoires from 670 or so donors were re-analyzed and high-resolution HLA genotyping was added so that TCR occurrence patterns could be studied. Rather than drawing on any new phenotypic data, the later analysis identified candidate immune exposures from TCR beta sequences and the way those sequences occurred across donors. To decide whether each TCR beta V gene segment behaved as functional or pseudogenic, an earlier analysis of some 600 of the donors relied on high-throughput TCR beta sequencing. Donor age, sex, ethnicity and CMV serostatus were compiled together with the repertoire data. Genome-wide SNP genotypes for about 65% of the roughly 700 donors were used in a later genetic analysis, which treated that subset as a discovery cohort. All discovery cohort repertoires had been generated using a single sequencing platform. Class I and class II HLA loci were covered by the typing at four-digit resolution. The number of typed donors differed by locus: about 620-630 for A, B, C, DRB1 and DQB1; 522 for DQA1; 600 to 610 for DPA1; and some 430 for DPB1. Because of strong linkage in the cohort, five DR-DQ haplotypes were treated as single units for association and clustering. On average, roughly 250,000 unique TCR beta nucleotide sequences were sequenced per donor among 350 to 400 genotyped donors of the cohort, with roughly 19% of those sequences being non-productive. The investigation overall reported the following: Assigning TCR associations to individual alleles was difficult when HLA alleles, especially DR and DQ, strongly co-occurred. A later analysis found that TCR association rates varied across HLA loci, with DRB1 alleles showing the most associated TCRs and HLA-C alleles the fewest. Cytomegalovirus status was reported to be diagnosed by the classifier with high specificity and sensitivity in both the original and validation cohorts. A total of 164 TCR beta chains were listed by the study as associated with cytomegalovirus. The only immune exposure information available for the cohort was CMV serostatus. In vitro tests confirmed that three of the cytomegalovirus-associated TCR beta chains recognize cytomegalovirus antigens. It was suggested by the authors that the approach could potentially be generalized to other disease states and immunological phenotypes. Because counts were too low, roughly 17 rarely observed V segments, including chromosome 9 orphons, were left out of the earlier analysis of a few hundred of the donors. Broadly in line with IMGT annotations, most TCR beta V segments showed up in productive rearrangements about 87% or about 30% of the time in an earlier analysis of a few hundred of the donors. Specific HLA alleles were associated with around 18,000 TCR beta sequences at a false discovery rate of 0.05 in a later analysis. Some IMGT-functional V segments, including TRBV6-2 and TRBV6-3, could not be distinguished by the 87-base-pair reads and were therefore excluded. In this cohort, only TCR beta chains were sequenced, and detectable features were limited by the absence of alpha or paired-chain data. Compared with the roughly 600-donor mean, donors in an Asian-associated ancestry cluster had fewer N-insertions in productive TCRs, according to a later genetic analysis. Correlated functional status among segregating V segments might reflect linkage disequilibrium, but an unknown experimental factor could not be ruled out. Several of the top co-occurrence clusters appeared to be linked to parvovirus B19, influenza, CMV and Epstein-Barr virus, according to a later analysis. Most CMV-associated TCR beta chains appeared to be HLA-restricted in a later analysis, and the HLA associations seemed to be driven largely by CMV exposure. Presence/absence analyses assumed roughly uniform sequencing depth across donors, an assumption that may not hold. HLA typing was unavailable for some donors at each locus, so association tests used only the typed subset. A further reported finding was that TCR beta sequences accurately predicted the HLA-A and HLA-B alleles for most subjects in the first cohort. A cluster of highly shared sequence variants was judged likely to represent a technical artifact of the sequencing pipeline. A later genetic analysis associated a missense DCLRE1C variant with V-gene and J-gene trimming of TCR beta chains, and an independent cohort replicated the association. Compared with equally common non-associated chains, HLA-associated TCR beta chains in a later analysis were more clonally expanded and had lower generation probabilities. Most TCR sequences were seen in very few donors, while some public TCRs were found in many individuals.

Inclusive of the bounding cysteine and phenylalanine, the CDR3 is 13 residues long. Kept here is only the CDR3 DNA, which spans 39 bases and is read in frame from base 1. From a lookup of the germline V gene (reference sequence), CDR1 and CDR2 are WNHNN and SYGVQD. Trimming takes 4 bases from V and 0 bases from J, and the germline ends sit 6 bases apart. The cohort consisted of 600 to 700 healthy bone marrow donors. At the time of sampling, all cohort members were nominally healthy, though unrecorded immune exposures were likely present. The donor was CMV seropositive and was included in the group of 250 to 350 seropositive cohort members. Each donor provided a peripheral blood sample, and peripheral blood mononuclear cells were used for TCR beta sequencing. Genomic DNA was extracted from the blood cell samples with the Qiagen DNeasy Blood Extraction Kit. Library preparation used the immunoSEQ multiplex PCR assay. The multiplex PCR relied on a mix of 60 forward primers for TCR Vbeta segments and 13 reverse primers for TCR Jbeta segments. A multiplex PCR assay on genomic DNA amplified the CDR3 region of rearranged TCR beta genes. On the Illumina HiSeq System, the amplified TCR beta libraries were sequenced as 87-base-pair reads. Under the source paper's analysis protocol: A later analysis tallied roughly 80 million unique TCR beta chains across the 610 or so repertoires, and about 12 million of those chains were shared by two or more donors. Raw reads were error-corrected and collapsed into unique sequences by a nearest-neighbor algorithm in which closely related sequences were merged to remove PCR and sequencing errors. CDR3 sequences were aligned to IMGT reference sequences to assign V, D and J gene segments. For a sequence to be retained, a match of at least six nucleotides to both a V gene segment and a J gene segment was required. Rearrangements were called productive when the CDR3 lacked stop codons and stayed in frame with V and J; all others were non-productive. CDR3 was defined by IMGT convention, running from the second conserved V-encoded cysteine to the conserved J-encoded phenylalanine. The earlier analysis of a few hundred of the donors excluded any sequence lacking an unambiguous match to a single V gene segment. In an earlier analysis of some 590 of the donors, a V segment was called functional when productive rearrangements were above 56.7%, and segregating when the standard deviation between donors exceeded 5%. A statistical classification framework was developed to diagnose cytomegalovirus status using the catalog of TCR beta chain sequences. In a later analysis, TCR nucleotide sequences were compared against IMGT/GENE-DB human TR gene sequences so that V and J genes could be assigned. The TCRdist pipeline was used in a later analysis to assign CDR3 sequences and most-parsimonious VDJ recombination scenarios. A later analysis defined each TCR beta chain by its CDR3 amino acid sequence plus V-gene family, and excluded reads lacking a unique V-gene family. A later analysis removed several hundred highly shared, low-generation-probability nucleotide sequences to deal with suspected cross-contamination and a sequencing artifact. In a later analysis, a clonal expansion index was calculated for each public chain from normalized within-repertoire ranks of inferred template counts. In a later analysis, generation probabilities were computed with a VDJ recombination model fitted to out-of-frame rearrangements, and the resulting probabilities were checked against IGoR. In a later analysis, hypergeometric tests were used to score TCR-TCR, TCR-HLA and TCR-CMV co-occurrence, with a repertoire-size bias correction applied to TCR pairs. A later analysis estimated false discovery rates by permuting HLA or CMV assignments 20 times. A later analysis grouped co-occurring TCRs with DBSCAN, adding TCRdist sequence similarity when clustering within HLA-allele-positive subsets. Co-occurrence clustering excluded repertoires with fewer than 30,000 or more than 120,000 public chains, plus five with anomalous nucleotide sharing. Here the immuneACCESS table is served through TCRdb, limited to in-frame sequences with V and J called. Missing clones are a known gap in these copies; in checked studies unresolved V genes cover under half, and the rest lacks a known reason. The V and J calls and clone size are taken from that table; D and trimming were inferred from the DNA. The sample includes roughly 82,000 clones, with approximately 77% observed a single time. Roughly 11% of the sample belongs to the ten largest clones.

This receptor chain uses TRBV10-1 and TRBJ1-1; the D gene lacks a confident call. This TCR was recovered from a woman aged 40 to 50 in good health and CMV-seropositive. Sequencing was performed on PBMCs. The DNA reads TGCGCCAGCAGTGGACGGGTGAACACTGAAGCTTTCTTT. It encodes CASSGRVNTEAFF.